This TCR beta chain comes out of a study of PD-L1 blockade in urothelial cancer (dated by TCRdb to about 2017). For context, the study as a whole: All patients started therapy in about 2014 and received atezolizumab 1,200 mg intravenously every 3 weeks. About 90% of the 29 patients were identified as males with urothelial cancer of bladder origin, and a prior smoking history was reported by 18 of 29 patients. An ECOG performance status of 0 or 1 was recorded for the patients, and 0 to 3 prior chemotherapy regimens had been received by the patients. Blood samples were analyzed 3 weeks after the start of treatment (second dose) and 6 weeks after the start of treatment. Blood samples yielded a median of 141,255 T cells and tens of thousands of unique TCRs, with median clonality 0.080. Somatic, immune and clinical correlates of response to PD-L1 blockade with atezolizumab in urothelial cancer were the focus of an exploratory multi-omic analysis. Pretreatment tumor samples and matched peripheral blood, collected serially before and after atezolizumab treatment, underwent TCR sequencing. Durable clinical benefit meant progression-free survival longer than 6 months, and TCR features were also tested against progression-free and overall survival. In the same patients who had TCR sequencing, pretreatment tumors also underwent whole exome sequencing and RNA sequencing. Durable clinical benefit was achieved by nine patients but not by the remaining 20. Pretreatment blood TCR-seq was available for 27 to 30 patients, at least one posttreatment blood collection was obtained for approximately 25 patients, and tumor TCR-seq was available for approximately 25 patients. Beyond this particular receptor, the publication reports: A pretreatment peripheral blood TCR clonality below the median was linked to improved progression-free and overall survival. At 3 weeks after the start of treatment, tumor-associated TCR clones in peripheral blood had expanded more in patients with durable benefit (n of about 22, p = 0.022). Small sample size (n ≈ 28) and many exploratory analyses mean the results are intended to be hypothesis-generating.

What the time point label conveys for this sample: pretreatment peripheral blood. The cohort comprised 25 to 35 patients with locally advanced or metastatic urothelial carcinoma treated at Memorial Sloan Kettering on a trial protocol. Peripheral blood mononuclear cells were collected pretreatment and during treatment, with between 1 and 8 total time points obtained per patient. The Qiagen DNeasy Blood extraction kit was used to purify genomic DNA from total PBMCs and tumor samples. PBMCs were collected pretreatment and during treatment and were isolated and stored as previously described. Remarks on this clone: The clone's antigen remains unknown. Within one base of it there is no much larger clone, and no base qualities were kept.

The CDR3 spans 16 residues, from the cysteine through the phenylalanine. CDR3 DNA only is kept here, 48 bases in frame from base 1. A distance of 14 bases separates the germline ends of V and J, which lose 5 bases and 0 bases respectively. CDR1 and CDR2, per the germline V gene, are SGHAT and FQNNGV. Each PCR received spiked-in synthetic TCR analog templates so that absolute template abundance could be estimated from read counts. Using the immunoSEQ assay, TCRbeta CDR3 regions were amplified from genomic DNA with bias-controlled V and J gene primers. Sequencing of rearranged TCRbeta segments was done at approximately 20X coverage. From the authors' description of their analysis: Sequencing errors were corrected by clustering and CDR3s were annotated against IMGT to assign V, D and J genes. Out-of-frame and stop-codon sequences were excluded, and only productive TCRbeta rearrangements were used in downstream analyses. Clonality was computed as one minus Shannon entropy normalized by the log of the number of unique productive sequences. Clones differing between time points or between blood and tumor were identified by Fisher's exact test with Benjamini-Hochberg correction at adjusted p below 0.01. TCRdb obtained this table from immuneACCESS and retained in-frame rearrangements with V and J assigned. These tables miss some clones; where compared with another copy, unresolved V genes account for less than half of the shortfall, and the remainder is unexplained. That table gives V, J and clone size, and the DNA gave D and trimming. The sample table lists almost 90,000 clones, over 80% of them with a count of one. Around 2% of the sample goes to the ten largest clones.

The V gene is TRBV11-2 and the J gene is TRBJ1-3; TRBD1 is a possible D gene, resting on 5 matching bases. The sequence was obtained from a man in his 60s with urothelial cancer. The sequencing here drew on PBMCs, taken around atezolizumab (anti-PD-L1) treatment. The CDR3 region reads CASSPTPGHSGNTIYF. The bases are TGTGCCAGCAGCCCTACACCAGGACACTCTGGAAACACCATATATTTT.